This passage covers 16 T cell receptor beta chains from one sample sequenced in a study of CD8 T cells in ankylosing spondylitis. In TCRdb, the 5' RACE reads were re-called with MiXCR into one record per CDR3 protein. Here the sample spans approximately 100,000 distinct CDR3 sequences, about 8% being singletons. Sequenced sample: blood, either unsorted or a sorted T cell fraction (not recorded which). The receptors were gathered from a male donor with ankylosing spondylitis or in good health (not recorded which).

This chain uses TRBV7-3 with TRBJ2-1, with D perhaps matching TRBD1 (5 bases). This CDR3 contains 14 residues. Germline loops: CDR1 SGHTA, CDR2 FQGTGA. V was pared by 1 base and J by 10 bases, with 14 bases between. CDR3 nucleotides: TGTGCCAGCAGCTTAAGTCAGGGTCCGAGGGAGCAGTTCTTC. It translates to CASSLSQGPREQFF.

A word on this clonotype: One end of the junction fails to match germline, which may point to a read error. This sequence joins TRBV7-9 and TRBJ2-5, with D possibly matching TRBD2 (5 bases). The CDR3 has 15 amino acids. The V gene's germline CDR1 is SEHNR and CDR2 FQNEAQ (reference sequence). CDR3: CASNLASERQETQYF. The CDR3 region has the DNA TGTGCCAGCAACTTAGCGAGCGAGCGGCAAGAGACCCAGTACTTC.

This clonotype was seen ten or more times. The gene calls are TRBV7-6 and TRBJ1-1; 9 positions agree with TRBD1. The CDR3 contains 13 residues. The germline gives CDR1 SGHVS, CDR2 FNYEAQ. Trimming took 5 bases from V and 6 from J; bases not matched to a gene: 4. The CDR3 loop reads CASSVDRGSEAFF. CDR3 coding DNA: TGTGCCAGCAGCGTGGACAGGGGCTCTGAAGCTTTCTTT.

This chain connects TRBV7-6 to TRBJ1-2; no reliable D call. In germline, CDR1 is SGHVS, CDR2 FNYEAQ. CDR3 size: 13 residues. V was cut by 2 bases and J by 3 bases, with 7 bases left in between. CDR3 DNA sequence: TGTGCCAGCAGCTTAAATTCGGACTATGGCTACACCTTC. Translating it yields CASSLNSDYGYTF.

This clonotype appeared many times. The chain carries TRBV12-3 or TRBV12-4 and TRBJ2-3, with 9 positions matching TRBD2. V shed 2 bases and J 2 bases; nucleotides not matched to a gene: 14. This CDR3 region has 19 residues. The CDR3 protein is CASSLRALAGSRLTDTQYF. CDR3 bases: TGTGCCAGCAGTTTAAGGGCGCTAGCGGGATCCCGTCTCACAGATACGCAGTATTTT.

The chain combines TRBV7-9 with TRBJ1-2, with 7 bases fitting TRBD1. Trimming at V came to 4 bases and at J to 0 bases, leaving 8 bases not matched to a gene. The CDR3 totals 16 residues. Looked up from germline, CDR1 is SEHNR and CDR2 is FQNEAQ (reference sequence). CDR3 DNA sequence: TGTGCCAGCAGCTCCCAGGGGGGGGAATCTAACTATGGCTACACCTTC. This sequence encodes CASSSQGGESNYGYTF.

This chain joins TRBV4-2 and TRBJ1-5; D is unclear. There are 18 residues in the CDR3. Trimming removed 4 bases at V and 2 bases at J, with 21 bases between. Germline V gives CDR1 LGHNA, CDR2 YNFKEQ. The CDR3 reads CASSPLGVILGGNQPQHF. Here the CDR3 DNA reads TGTGCCAGCAGCCCGCTAGGTGTGATCCTGGGAGGCAATCAGCCCCAGCATTTT.

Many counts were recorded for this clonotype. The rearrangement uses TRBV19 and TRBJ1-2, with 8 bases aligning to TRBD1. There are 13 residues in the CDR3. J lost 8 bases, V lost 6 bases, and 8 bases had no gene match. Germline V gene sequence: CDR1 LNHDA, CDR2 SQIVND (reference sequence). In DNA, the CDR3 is TGTGCCAGTAGCCCTGGACAGGGACTCGGCTACACCTTC. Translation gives CASSPGQGLGYTF.

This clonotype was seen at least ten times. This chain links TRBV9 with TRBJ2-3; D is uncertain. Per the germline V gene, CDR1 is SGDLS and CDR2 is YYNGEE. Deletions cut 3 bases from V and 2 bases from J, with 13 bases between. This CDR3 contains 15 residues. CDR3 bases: TGTGCCAGCAGCGCGATGACTCCCTACACAGATACGCAGTATTTT. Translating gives CASSAMTPYTDTQYF.

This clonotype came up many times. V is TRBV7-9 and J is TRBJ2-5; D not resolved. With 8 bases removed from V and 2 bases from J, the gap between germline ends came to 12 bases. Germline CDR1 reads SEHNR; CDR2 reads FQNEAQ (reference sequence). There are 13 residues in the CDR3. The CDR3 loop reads CASGGYRQETQYF. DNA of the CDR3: TGTGCCAGCGGCGGTTATCGGCAAGAGACCCAGTACTTC.

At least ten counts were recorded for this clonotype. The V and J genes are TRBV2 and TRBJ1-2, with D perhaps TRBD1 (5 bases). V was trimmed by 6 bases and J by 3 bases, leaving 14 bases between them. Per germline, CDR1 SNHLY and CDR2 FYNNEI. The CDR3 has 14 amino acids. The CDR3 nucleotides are TGTGCCAGCAGGGAGGGGCGCGGGGACTATGGCTACACCTTC. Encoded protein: CASREGRGDYGYTF.

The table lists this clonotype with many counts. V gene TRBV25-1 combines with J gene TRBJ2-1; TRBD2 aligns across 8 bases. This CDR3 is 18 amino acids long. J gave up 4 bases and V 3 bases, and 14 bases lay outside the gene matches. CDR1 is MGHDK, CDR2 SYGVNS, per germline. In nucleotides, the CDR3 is TGTGCCAGCAGTGACCCACCGGGGTTAGCGGGACCTTACAATGAGCAGTTCTTC. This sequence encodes CASSDPPGLAGPYNEQFF.

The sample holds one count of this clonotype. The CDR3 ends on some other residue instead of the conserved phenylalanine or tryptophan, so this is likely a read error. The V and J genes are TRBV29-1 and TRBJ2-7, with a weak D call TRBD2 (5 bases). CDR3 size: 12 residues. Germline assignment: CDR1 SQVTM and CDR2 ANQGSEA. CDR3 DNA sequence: TGCATCGTTGGACTGGACTCCTACGAGCAGTACCTC. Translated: CIVGLDSYEQYL.

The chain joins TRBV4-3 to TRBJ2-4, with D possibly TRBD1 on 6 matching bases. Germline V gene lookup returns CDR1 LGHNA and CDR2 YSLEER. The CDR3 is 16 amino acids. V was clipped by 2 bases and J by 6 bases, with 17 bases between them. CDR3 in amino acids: CASSQSAFLGGNIQYF. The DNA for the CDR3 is TGCGCCAGCAGCCAATCTGCTTTTCTAGGGGGAAACATTCAGTACTTC.

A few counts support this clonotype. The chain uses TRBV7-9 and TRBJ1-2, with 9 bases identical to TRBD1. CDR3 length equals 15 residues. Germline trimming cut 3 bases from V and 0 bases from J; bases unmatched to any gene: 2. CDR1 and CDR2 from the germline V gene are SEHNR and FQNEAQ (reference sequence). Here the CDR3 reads CASSLGQGPNYGYTF. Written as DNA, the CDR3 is TGTGCCAGCAGCTTGGGACAGGGCCCTAACTATGGCTACACCTTC.

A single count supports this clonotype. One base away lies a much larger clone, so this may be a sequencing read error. CDR3 nucleotides: TGTGCCAACAGCCTCGCGCAGGGGACTGGCTACACCTTC. Translation gives CANSLAQGTGYTF. The rearrangement links TRBV12-3 or TRBV12-4 to TRBJ1-2; a weak D match, TRBD1 (6 bases). The germline V and J ends were trimmed by 10 bases and 7 bases, with 19 bases remaining between them. CDR3 length equals 13 residues.